The rows below give T cell receptor beta chains drawn from one sample of a study of T-cell reconstitution after alpha-beta-depleted transplantation in children. TCRdb independently ran MiXCR on the PCR reads; one entry per CDR3 protein. The sample has 500,000 or so distinct CDR3 sequences, about an eighth seen once. Material: PBMCs, mostly from graft donor cells, obtained 180 days after TCRalphabeta/CD19-depleted stem cell transplant. The origin of the receptors is a female patient aged 2-15 years who had a stem cell transplant for aplastic anemia, so the T cells may come from the graft donor. CDR3s include the opening cysteine and the closing phenylalanine or tryptophan. Fields, in order: J gene, clone size, D gene, V gene, CDR3 protein, CDR3 DNA. D genes are given only for firm matches. The listing skips clone size in some rows; elsewhere it reads once, few, many or a size class.

j_call: TRBJ1-1; clone_size: NA; d_call: NA; v_call: TRBV7-9; cdr3_aa: CVSSWRQNTEAFF; cdr3_nt: TGTGTCAGCAGCTGGCGACAGAACACTGAAGCTTTCTTT
j_call: TRBJ1-1; clone_size: NA; d_call: NA; v_call: TRBV27; cdr3_aa: CASSPSWLWGLEAFF; cdr3_nt: TGTGCCAGCAGTCCTTCCTGGCTATGGGGGCTCGAAGCTTTCTTT
j_call: TRBJ2-1; clone_size: NA; d_call: NA; v_call: TRBV25-1; cdr3_aa: CASSVIYYNEQFF; cdr3_nt: TGTGCCAGCAGTGTTATTTACTACAATGAGCAGTTCTTC
j_call: TRBJ2-1; clone_size: few; d_call: NA; v_call: TRBV15; cdr3_aa: CATSRGARSYNEQFF; cdr3_nt: TGTGCCACCAGCAGAGGGGCCCGCTCCTACAATGAGCAGTTCTTC
j_call: TRBJ2-3; clone_size: NA; d_call: NA; v_call: TRBV7-2; cdr3_aa: CASSAWGRHTDTQYF; cdr3_nt: TGTGCCAGCAGCGCTTGGGGGAGACACACAGATACGCAGTATTTT
j_call: TRBJ2-5; clone_size: NA; d_call: TRBD1; v_call: TRBV7-9; cdr3_aa: CASSLIAGGEETQYF; cdr3_nt: TGTGCCAGCAGCTTAATTGCAGGGGGAGAGGAGACCCAGTACTTC
j_call: TRBJ2-1; clone_size: many; d_call: TRBD2; v_call: TRBV7-2; cdr3_aa: CASSFLAGATYNEQFF; cdr3_nt: TGTGCCAGCAGCTTCTTAGCGGGAGCTACCTACAATGAGCAGTTCTTC
j_call: TRBJ1-2; clone_size: NA; d_call: NA; v_call: TRBV12-3/TRBV12-4; cdr3_aa: CASRGGGRHYGYTF; cdr3_nt: TGTGCCAGCAGGGGGGGGGGTAGGCACTATGGCTACACCTTC
j_call: TRBJ1-4; clone_size: few; d_call: NA; v_call: TRBV28; cdr3_aa: CASSLGALNEKLFF; cdr3_nt: TGTGCCAGCAGTTTAGGGGCCCTTAATGAAAAACTGTTTTTT
j_call: TRBJ2-1; clone_size: few; d_call: NA; v_call: TRBV7-9; cdr3_aa: CASSLVSRQAGDNEQFF; cdr3_nt: TGTGCCAGCAGCTTAGTCTCCCGACAGGCCGGAGACAATGAGCAGTTCTTC
j_call: TRBJ2-3; clone_size: NA; d_call: TRBD1; v_call: TRBV4-3; cdr3_aa: CASSPRQGHSSTDTQYF; cdr3_nt: TGCGCCAGCAGCCCTCGACAGGGCCATTCTAGCACAGATACGCAGTATTTT
j_call: TRBJ1-3; clone_size: many; d_call: NA; v_call: TRBV6-1; cdr3_aa: CASSRGDYSGNTIYF; cdr3_nt: TGTGCCAGCAGTCGGGGTGATTACTCTGGAAACACCATATATTTT
j_call: TRBJ1-1; clone_size: many; d_call: NA; v_call: TRBV11-3; cdr3_aa: CASSLDQRGNTEAFF; cdr3_nt: TGTGCCAGCAGCTTAGATCAGCGGGGGAACACTGAAGCTTTCTTT
j_call: TRBJ2-2; clone_size: many; d_call: NA; v_call: TRBV15; cdr3_aa: CATSRGLSGPNTGELFF; cdr3_nt: TGTGCCACCAGCAGAGGACTGAGCGGTCCGAACACCGGGGAGCTGTTTTTT
j_call: TRBJ2-7; clone_size: NA; d_call: NA; v_call: TRBV28; cdr3_aa: CASSLSGTLYEQYF; cdr3_nt: TGTGCCAGCAGTCTCTCAGGGACCCTCTACGAGCAGTACTTC
j_call: TRBJ2-1; clone_size: many; d_call: NA; v_call: TRBV18; cdr3_aa: CASSLHESTPERFF; cdr3_nt: TGTGCCAGCTCACTACATGAATCGACACCTGAGCGGTTCTTC
j_call: TRBJ2-3; clone_size: NA; d_call: NA; v_call: TRBV24-1; cdr3_aa: CATSEDTSTDTQYF; cdr3_nt: TGTGCCACCAGTGAGGACACCAGCACAGATACGCAGTATTTT
j_call: TRBJ2-2; clone_size: NA; d_call: NA; v_call: TRBV19; cdr3_aa: CASSIHGSTGELFF; cdr3_nt: TGTGCCAGTAGTATCCATGGGAGCACCGGGGAGCTGTTTTTT